Listed below are T cell receptor beta chains from one sample, sequenced in a study of T cell responses to AZD1222 COVID-19 vaccine. The repertoire was sequenced with immunoSEQ multiplex PCR; TCRdb's copy has only in-frame clones and lacks some. The data contain about 79,000 clones, 80% of them singletons. Sequenced here: peripheral blood, sampled on day 0 of AZD1222 vaccination. These receptors were collected from an adult in good health. Each CDR3 is given with its conserved first and last residue. D genes are given only for firm matches. Some rows have no size entry. The others give once, few or many, or a class for an expanded clone.

>TRBJ2-3|few|TRBV15|TRBD2
CATRALAGSISDTQYF
TGTGCCACCAGGGCCCTAGCGGGGTCAATCAGCGATACGCAGTATTTT
>TRBJ2-3|.|TRBV2|TRBD2
CASSEAPVSGGSDTQYF
TGTGCCAGCAGTGAAGCGCCAGTGAGCGGGGGCTCAGATACGCAGTATTTT
>TRBJ1-2|.|TRBV19|.
CASTPGHLASNYGYTF
TGTGCCAGTACTCCGGGACACCTCGCTTCTAACTATGGCTACACCTTC
>TRBJ1-2|.|TRBV5-1|TRBD1
CASSLSGQDYGYTF
TGCGCCAGCAGCTTATCGGGACAGGACTATGGCTACACCTTC
>TRBJ1-5|.|TRBV6-6|TRBD1
CASKQGGNQPQHF
TGTGCCAGCAAGCAGGGGGGCAATCAGCCCCAGCATTTT
>TRBJ2-3|.|TRBV6-5|.
CASLRRGGTDTQYF
TGTGCCAGCCTCAGGAGGGGGGGGACAGATACGCAGTATTTT
>TRBJ1-2|.|TRBV4-2|.
CASSRPFPSGATYGYTF
TGTGCCAGCAGCCGACCCTTTCCTTCGGGGGCGACCTATGGCTACACCTTC
>TRBJ1-2|few|TRBV3-1/TRBV3-2|.
CASSQDGWDYGYTF
TGTGCCAGCAGCCAAGATGGATGGGACTATGGCTACACCTTC
>TRBJ1-1|.|TRBV10-3|TRBD1
CAISLGQGNTEAFF
TGTGCCATCAGCCTGGGACAGGGGAACACTGAAGCTTTCTTT
>TRBJ1-2|.|TRBV6-6|.
CASTSRGNYGYTF
TGTGCCAGCACTTCTAGGGGGAACTATGGCTACACCTTC
>TRBJ2-1|.|TRBV10-3|.
CAISASYEQFF
TGTGCCATCAGTGCTAGCTATGAGCAGTTCTTC
>TRBJ1-6|.|TRBV11-2|.
CASSLGYNSPLHF
TGTGCCAGCAGCTTAGGGTATAATTCACCCCTCCACTTT
>TRBJ1-5|.|TRBV4-2|.
CASSPQTRGSNQPQHF
TGTGCCAGCAGCCCCCAGACCCGGGGGAGCAATCAGCCCCAGCATTTT
>TRBJ1-1|.|TRBV11-2|TRBD1
CASSLDGTALEAFF
TGTGCCAGCAGCTTAGACGGGACAGCGCTTGAAGCTTTCTTT
>TRBJ1-2|.|TRBV6-5|.
CASTRGGHYGYTF
TGTGCCAGCACTCGGGGGGGGCACTATGGCTACACCTTC
>TRBJ1-5|once|TRBV11-1|TRBD1
CAIGDRDNSNQPQHF
TGTGCCATTGGGGACAGGGACAATAGCAATCAGCCCCAGCATTTT
>TRBJ2-3|.|TRBV25-1|TRBD1
CASSEDRGVAADTQYF
TGTGCCAGCAGTGAAGACAGGGGGGTAGCAGCTGATACGCAGTATTTT
>TRBJ1-1|.|TRBV12-3/TRBV12-4|.
CASTRGAWGAFF
TGTGCCAGCACCCGGGGGGCGTGGGGAGCTTTCTTT
>TRBJ1-3|.|TRBV5-4|.
CASSLASGSGNTIYF
TGTGCCAGCAGCTTAGCGTCTGGGTCTGGAAACACCATATATTTT
>TRBJ2-7|.|TRBV11-2|TRBD1
CASSSRTGAVYEQYF
TGTGCCAGCAGCTCCCGGACAGGGGCGGTCTACGAGCAGTACTTC
>TRBJ1-1|.|TRBV6-6|.
CASSYSAGARTEAFF
TGTGCCAGCAGTTACTCGGCAGGGGCGAGGACTGAAGCTTTCTTT
>TRBJ2-3|.|TRBV14|TRBD2
CASSPSLAGAHPSTDTQYF
TGTGCCAGCAGCCCATCCCTAGCGGGGGCCCACCCTAGCACAGATACGCAGTATTTT
>TRBJ2-7|.|TRBV10-1|.
CAIAPNSISGYEQYF
TGCGCCATCGCCCCCAACAGTATTTCGGGGTACGAGCAGTACTTC
>TRBJ1-6|.|TRBV3-1/TRBV3-2|.
CASGEGFRSPLHF
TGTGCCAGCGGTGAAGGGTTTCGTTCACCCCTCCACTTT
>TRBJ2-7|.|TRBV2|.
CARRLRGEQYF
TGTGCCAGACGATTACGGGGTGAGCAGTACTTC
>TRBJ1-2|.|TRBV3-1/TRBV3-2|.
CASSHEGRGNYGYTF
TGTGCCAGCAGCCACGAGGGCAGGGGCAACTATGGCTACACCTTC
>TRBJ1-1|.|TRBV2|TRBD1
CASTNSQGAREAFF
TGTGCCAGCACAAATTCACAGGGGGCGAGAGAAGCTTTCTTT
>TRBJ1-4|.|TRBV7-9|.
CASSLEGTSEKLFF
TGTGCCAGCAGCTTAGAAGGGACGAGTGAAAAACTGTTTTTT
>TRBJ2-2|.|TRBV7-2|.
CASSLGSAGELFF
TGTGCCAGCAGCTTAGGTAGCGCCGGGGAGCTGTTTTTT
>TRBJ2-7|.|TRBV5-5|TRBD1
CASSTGTGGYEQYF
TGTGCCAGCAGCACCGGGACAGGCGGCTACGAGCAGTACTTC
>TRBJ1-4|.|TRBV5-4|.
CASSLAGTFNEKLFF
TGTGCCAGCAGCTTGGCGGGGACCTTTAATGAAAAACTGTTTTTT
>TRBJ1-1|once|TRBV10-2|.
CASKGSLMNTEAFF
TGCGCCAGCAAGGGCAGCCTCATGAACACTGAAGCTTTCTTT
>TRBJ1-3|.|TRBV6-4|TRBD1
CASSTQGAGNTIYF
TGTGCCAGCAGTACACAGGGGGCTGGAAACACCATATATTTT
>TRBJ2-2|.|TRBV9|.
CASSARAAGELFF
TGTGCCAGCAGCGCACGGGCCGCCGGGGAGCTGTTTTTT
>TRBJ2-7|.|TRBV28|.
CATSNREQYF
TGTGCCACCAGCAACCGCGAGCAGTACTTC
>TRBJ1-1|.|TRBV7-6|.
CASSLAAGYQTEAFF
TGTGCCAGCAGCTTAGCAGCGGGATACCAGACTGAAGCTTTCTTT
>TRBJ1-4|.|TRBV5-1|TRBD1
CASSLRQGRNEKLFF
TGCGCCAGCAGCCTAAGACAGGGTAGGAATGAAAAACTGTTTTTT
>TRBJ2-3|few|TRBV19|.
CASSMGDVSSWGFTDTQYF
TGTGCCAGTAGTATGGGAGACGTTTCTAGCTGGGGCTTCACAGATACGCAGTATTTT
>TRBJ1-6|few|TRBV2|.
CASKSSYNSPLHF
TGTGCCAGCAAAAGCTCCTATAATTCACCCCTCCACTTT
>TRBJ2-7|.|TRBV19|TRBD1
CASSIATGDYEQYF
TGTGCCAGTAGCATAGCGACAGGGGATTACGAGCAGTACTTC
>TRBJ2-7|.|TRBV7-9|TRBD2
CASSRSSGRGYEQYF
TGTGCCAGCAGCCGATCTAGCGGGAGGGGCTACGAGCAGTACTTC
>TRBJ2-3|.|TRBV5-1|.
CASSSGLRTDTQYF
TGCGCCAGCAGCTCAGGACTACGCACAGATACGCAGTATTTT
>TRBJ2-7|.|TRBV5-1|.
CASSLTDAGREQYF
TGCGCCAGCAGCTTGACGGACGCTGGTCGGGAGCAGTACTTC
>TRBJ2-7|.|TRBV5-1|.
CASSVDGSYEQYF
TGCGCCAGCAGCGTAGACGGGAGCTACGAGCAGTACTTC
>TRBJ2-3|.|TRBV2|.
CASSEARADTQYF
TGTGCCAGCAGTGAAGCGAGGGCAGATACGCAGTATTTT
>TRBJ1-1|.|TRBV12-3/TRBV12-4|TRBD1
CASSLKTGTEAFF
TGTGCCAGCAGTCTCAAGACAGGGACTGAAGCTTTCTTT
>TRBJ1-6|.|TRBV28|TRBD1
CASRGTGSPLHF
TGTGCCAGCAGAGGGACAGGGTCACCCCTCCACTTT
>TRBJ2-2|.|TRBV2|TRBD2
CASRGGTGELFF
TGTGCCAGCAGGGGGGGGACCGGGGAGCTGTTTTTT
>TRBJ2-5|.|TRBV7-3|TRBD2
CASSLTGLARETQYF
TGTGCCAGCAGCCTAACCGGACTAGCGCGAGAGACCCAGTACTTC
>TRBJ2-7|.|TRBV25-1|TRBD1
CASSETGDYEQYF
TGTGCCAGCAGTGAGACAGGGGATTACGAGCAGTACTTC
>TRBJ2-7|.|TRBV7-2|.
CASSFSNEQYF
TGTGCCAGCAGCTTTAGTAACGAGCAGTACTTC
>TRBJ1-1|.|TRBV28|.
CASSRARTVMNTEAFF
TGTGCCAGCAGTCGGGCCCGTACGGTTATGAACACTGAAGCTTTCTTT
>TRBJ1-2|few|TRBV6-5|TRBD1
CASSSYGQGGYGYTF
TGTGCCAGCAGTTCTTACGGACAGGGTGGATATGGCTACACCTTC
>TRBJ2-7|.|TRBV21-1|.
CAGPYHHPMAAREEKEPMSGQYF
TGTGCCGGCCCTTACCACCACCCCATGGCAGCCAGGGAGGAAAAAGAGCCGATGTCGGGGCAGTACTTC
>TRBJ2-5|.|TRBV3-1/TRBV3-2|TRBD2
CASSPDRGAGGNQETQYF
TGTGCCAGCAGCCCGGACCGGGGCGCGGGAGGGAACCAAGAGACCCAGTACTTC
>TRBJ2-7|.|TRBV7-9|.
CASSRQQSGEQYF
TGTGCCAGCAGCCGACAGCAGTCAGGCGAGCAGTACTTC
>TRBJ1-1|.|TRBV18|.
CASSPSPAGSAEAFF
TGTGCCAGCTCACCAAGCCCCGCGGGGTCGGCTGAAGCTTTCTTT